This T cell receptor beta chain was identified in a study of CXCR3-negative and CXCR3-positive naive CD8 T cells. Study-wide background: Libraries each contributed about 1.5 +/- 0.3 million TRB reads, for roughly 140 million in total.

Study-wide results and caveats: Naive CXCR3-positive cells had TRB CDR3s more hydrophobic than those of CXCR3-negative naive cells. Comparison of naive subsets found surface CD5 to be comparable, and TCR strength was inferred on the basis of TRB CDR3 properties. For memory CD8+ cells diversity was much lower, but both naive subsets had comparably high diversity.

Regarding this clonotype: Its antigen is still unknown.

CD45RO-CCR7+CD27+CD95- was the phenotype of naive CD8+ T cells. Libraries were UMI-labeled 5' RACE TRB cDNA. For each CDR3 protein, TCRdb gives one entry from its re-call of the 5' RACE reads, without DNA. The sample has some 150,000 distinct CDR3 sequences; the top ten hold 0.49%. The CDR3 totals 16 residues. Germline CDR1 reads SGHDN; CDR2 reads FVKESK. This receptor was obtained from a human donor in good health. Some clones in this sample may be carry-over from other donors' samples. The V call is TRBV14, the J call TRBJ1-4. Sequencing was carried out using naive CXCR3+ CD8+ T cells from blood. Subset meaning: CD45RO-CCR7+CD27+CD95- naive CD8+ T cells expressing CXCR3 (TNR3+). This chain's CDR3 is CASSQEGGRLDEKLFF.